The T cell receptor beta chain under discussion was sequenced for a study of regulatory T cells in long-lasting Graves disease. Time point reported: newly diagnosed GD, antithyroid drugs for less than 3 months. Generation of the TCR library employed RNA extracted from PBMCs. This clonotype was detected many times. The V segment lost 9 bases and the J segment 7 bases; nucleotides outside the gene matches: 9. The V gene's germline CDR1 is SGHKS and CDR2 YYEKEE (reference sequence). This CDR3 region has 13 residues. Researchers made TCR beta libraries by using iRepertoire HTBI primers and running Arm-PCR on CDR3 regions. In the original workflow: Sequenced samples collectively carried approximately 58 TRBV and 15 or so TRBJ segments. TCRdb itself ran the multiplex PCR reads through MiXCR, one entry per CDR3 protein. The V and J calls, along with clone size, are taken from TCRdb and not from the paper's own processing. The table shows roughly 560,000 distinct CDR3 sequences, with roughly 16% occurring only once.

This sample also appeared in a second study, on T cells in Graves' hyperthyroidism and ophthalmopathy.

The TCR originated in a middle-aged woman with Graves disease. The sample consisted of peripheral blood mononuclear cells (PBMCs), taken at new diagnosis, from a patient treated with antithyroid drugs. The V and J genes are TRBV5-5 and TRBJ2-7, with 11 bases lining up with TRBD2. CDR3 bases: TGTGCCACTGCACTAGCGGGGGCGCGGGAGCAGTACTTC. This encodes CATALAGAREQYF.